This is a list of T cell receptor beta chains from one sample in a study of vaccination effects on CD4 cells after COVID-19. Assay used: immunoSEQ multiplex PCR; TCRdb lists only in-frame clones, some missing. The sample comprises more than 20,000 clones, 72% of which are singletons, and about 10% rests with the top ten. Their recognized antigens are unknown. The sequencing here drew on CD4+ T cells from PBMCs cultured with HCoV-NL63 spike peptides, taken after COVID-19 vaccination. Source of these receptors: a human donor who received a COVID-19 vaccine. CDR3s leave out the opening cysteine and the closing phenylalanine or tryptophan. Each record gives: clone size, V gene, J gene, CDR3 protein. Part of the rows lack a size; the others show once, few, many or a class for expanded clones.

abundance: -; v_gene: TRBV7-9; j_gene: TRBJ2-3; CDR3aa: ASSLGNRGAKDTQY
abundance: -; v_gene: TRBV7-2; j_gene: TRBJ2-7; CDR3aa: ASSRTSGSSYEQY
abundance: -; v_gene: TRBV6-5; j_gene: TRBJ1-2; CDR3aa: ASSYSTWGGYGYT
abundance: -; v_gene: TRBV19; j_gene: TRBJ2-2; CDR3aa: ASTFADRGTGELF
abundance: -; v_gene: TRBV6-5; j_gene: TRBJ2-7; CDR3aa: ASSTIGQGAREQY
abundance: -; v_gene: TRBV7-8; j_gene: TRBJ1-5; CDR3aa: ASSLDSGGWQPQH
abundance: -; v_gene: TRBV6-5; j_gene: TRBJ1-4; CDR3aa: ASRPGTGYEKLF
abundance: -; v_gene: TRBV6-6; j_gene: TRBJ2-7; CDR3aa: ASSHPAGGRTGPTYEQY
abundance: once; v_gene: TRBV7-9; j_gene: TRBJ1-2; CDR3aa: ASSRSDRGGYT
abundance: few; v_gene: TRBV19; j_gene: TRBJ1-1; CDR3aa: ASRRQGAYTEAF
abundance: once; v_gene: TRBV30; j_gene: TRBJ1-5; CDR3aa: AWSVGDKQPQH
abundance: -; v_gene: TRBV12-5; j_gene: TRBJ2-1; CDR3aa: ASEPLALNEQF
abundance: once; v_gene: TRBV6-1; j_gene: TRBJ2-5; CDR3aa: ASSEAGMGGGRETQY
abundance: -; v_gene: TRBV27; j_gene: TRBJ2-1; CDR3aa: ASSPIGRSSYNEQF
abundance: once; v_gene: TRBV12-3/TRBV12-4; j_gene: TRBJ2-7; CDR3aa: ASSQSLYEQY
abundance: -; v_gene: TRBV29-1; j_gene: TRBJ1-4; CDR3aa: SVQPTGDEKLF
abundance: -; v_gene: TRBV3-1/TRBV3-2; j_gene: TRBJ1-1; CDR3aa: ASSHYAREAF
abundance: -; v_gene: TRBV2; j_gene: TRBJ2-5; CDR3aa: ASSGRGPTSGY
abundance: -; v_gene: TRBV5-4; j_gene: TRBJ2-5; CDR3aa: ASGRGGWQETQY
abundance: -; v_gene: TRBV2; j_gene: TRBJ2-4; CDR3aa: ASSPRLVKNIQY
abundance: -; v_gene: TRBV11-2; j_gene: TRBJ2-7; CDR3aa: ASSQGGGPLWY
abundance: -; v_gene: TRBV4-1; j_gene: TRBJ1-3; CDR3aa: ASSQRTGGFGNTIY
abundance: -; v_gene: TRBV5-8; j_gene: TRBJ2-1; CDR3aa: ASSYTGTSGGIYNEQF
abundance: once; v_gene: TRBV5-1; j_gene: TRBJ2-7; CDR3aa: ASSLPETQPYEQY
abundance: -; v_gene: TRBV18; j_gene: TRBJ1-6; CDR3aa: ASSPGYNSPLH
abundance: -; v_gene: TRBV6-5; j_gene: TRBJ2-7; CDR3aa: ASTGTSGSYEQY